These 32 T cell receptor beta chains originate from one sample sequenced in a study of OX40 agonist ivuxolimab in advanced cancers. Data came from immunoSEQ multiplex PCR; TCRdb stores just in-frame clones and leaves some out. The sample holds about 36,000 clones; roughly 84% are singletons and the top ten take around 10%. The material sequenced was CD4+ or CD8+ T cells sorted from blood, taken in a trial of the OX40 agonist ivuxolimab. These receptor sequences come from an adult with an advanced solid tumor such as melanoma, head and neck, liver or kidney cancer.

The CDR3 region has the DNA TGTGCCAGCAGCCCATGGACAGGGAGGGACTCTGGAAACACCATATATTTT. Protein: CASSPWTGRDSGNTIYF. The gene calls are TRBV11-2 and TRBJ1-3, with 8 bases lining up with TRBD1. The V segment lost 5 bases and the J segment 0 bases; nucleotides outside the gene matches: 9. Looked up from germline, CDR1 is SGHAT and CDR2 is FQNNGV. This CDR3 is built from 17 residues.

The V gene is TRBV11-2, the J gene TRBJ1-4; D uncertain. V lost 1 base, J lost 13 bases, and 10 bases lay in between. The CDR3 is 12 amino acids. The V gene's germline CDR1 is SGHAT and CDR2 FQNNGV. CDR3 loop: CASSLGRARLFF. CDR3 DNA: TGTGCCAGCAGCTTAGGGAGGGCTCGACTGTTTTTT.

The rearrangement links TRBV5-1 to TRBJ2-3; D may be TRBD1 or TRBD2 (5 bases each). The CDR3 totals 15 residues. V was trimmed by 3 bases and J by 2 bases, leaving 13 bases between them. CDR1 is SGHRS, CDR2 YFSETQ, per germline. CDR3: CASSYIAGTTDTQYF. The DNA for the CDR3 is TGCGCCAGCAGCTATATAGCTGGGACCACAGATACGCAGTATTTT.

The V call is TRBV9, the J call TRBJ1-6; 8 bases match TRBD1. The germline CDR1 and CDR2 sequences are SGDLS and YYNGEE. V shed 4 bases, J shed 5 bases, and the junction held 5 bases outside the gene matches. The CDR3 runs to 15 residues. The CDR3 sequence: CASSFLTGDNSPLHF. The DNA of the CDR3 is TGTGCCAGCAGCTTCCTGACAGGGGATAATTCACCCCTCCACTTT.

This chain uses TRBV5-4 with TRBJ1-1; D is unresolved. The germline gives CDR1 SGHNT, CDR2 YYREEE (reference sequence). V lost 3 bases and J lost 1, with 10 bases in between. The CDR3 is 14 amino acids. The CDR3 DNA follows: TGTGCCAGCAGCTCACCGTCATCGAACACTGAAGCTTTCTTT. Its translation is CASSSPSSNTEAFF.

This chain connects TRBV6-1 to TRBJ1-1; D might be TRBD1 (6 bases). The CDR3 has 12 residues. Between the trimmed V and J ends, which lost 7 bases and 1 base, there was a span of 7 bases. From germline, CDR1 is MNHNS and CDR2 SASEGT. In nucleotides, the CDR3 is TGTGCCAGCATCAGGGGGAACACTGAAGCTTTCTTT. Protein product: CASIRGNTEAFF.

CDR3 DNA sequence: TGTGCTAGTGGTTCGAGCGGGGAGCTGTTTTTT. It codes for CASGSSGELFF. The chain carries TRBV12-5 and TRBJ2-2; D is ambiguous. In germline, CDR1 is LGHNT, CDR2 FRNRAP. Trimming removed 4 bases at V and 7 bases at J, with 4 bases between. The CDR3 consists of 11 residues.

The chain is built from TRBV13 and TRBJ1-2, with a possible D match to TRBD1 (6 bases). The CDR3 consists of 15 residues. The germline V and J ends were trimmed by 8 bases and 8 bases, with 24 bases remaining between them. CDR1 and CDR2 (germline): PRHDT, FYEKMQ (reference sequence). CDR3 in amino acids: CASRQTGTPKWGYTF. As DNA, the CDR3 is TGTGCCAGCCGTCAGACCGGGACACCGAAGTGGGGCTACACCTTC.

This clone was seen a handful of times. This sequence joins TRBV6-6 and TRBJ2-3; no clear D. V lost 0 bases, J lost 5 bases, and 3 bases lay in between. Germline loops: CDR1 MNHNY, CDR2 SVGAGI (reference sequence). The CDR3 covers 12 residues. In DNA, the CDR3 is TGTGCCAGCAGTTACTCTGGAGATACGCAGTATTTT. It encodes CASSYSGDTQYF.

This clone was observed a single time. The rearrangement joins TRBV9 to TRBJ2-5; 10 positions agree with TRBD2. This CDR3 comprises 16 residues. J gave up 5 bases and V 6 bases, and 13 bases lay outside the gene matches. Per germline, CDR1 SGDLS and CDR2 YYNGEE. CDR3 nucleotide sequence: TGTGCCAGCACCCCTGGAGGGCTAGCGGGGGTGGAGACCCAGTACTTC. It codes for CASTPGGLAGVETQYF.

The gene calls are TRBV15 and TRBJ1-6; a weak D match, TRBD1 (5 bases). Trimming shortened V by 0 bases and J by 5 bases, and 8 bases separated the two germline ends. CDR1 and CDR2 (germline): LNHNV, YYDKDF (reference sequence). This CDR3 spans 15 amino acids. The CDR3 sequence: CATSRDWGDNSPLHF. CDR3 DNA sequence: TGTGCCACCAGCAGAGATTGGGGCGATAATTCACCCCTCCACTTT. The full variable domain, its missing parts supplied by reference TRBV15 and TRBJ1-6, is DAMVIQNPRYQVTQFGKPVTLSCSQTLNHNVMYWYQQKSSQAPKLLFHYYDKDFNNEADTPDNFQSRRPNTSFCFLDIRSPGLGDTAMYLCATSRDWGDNSPLHFGNGTRLTVT.

The rearrangement links TRBV19 to TRBJ2-7; perhaps TRBD2 as D (5 bases). The germline CDR1 and CDR2 sequences are LNHDA and SQIVND (reference sequence). Trimming took off 5 bases at V and 6 bases at J, with 14 bases between the two ends. The CDR3 length is 13 residues. This CDR3 reads CASSDGLRGEQYF. CDR3 bases: TGTGCCAGTAGTGATGGACTCCGGGGCGAGCAGTACTTC.

The J gene is TRBJ1-1, the V gene TRBV10-3, with a weak D call TRBD1 (6 bases). V dropped 6 bases and J dropped 6 bases, with 14 bases sitting between them. The germline V gene has CDR1 ENHRY and CDR2 SYGVKD. CDR3 length: 13 residues. DNA of the CDR3: TGTGCCATCAGACAGGGCCCAGGCGCTGAAGCTTTCTTT. Translated, it gives CAIRQGPGAEAFF.

This chain joins TRBV2 and TRBJ1-1, with 7 bases identical to TRBD1. Per germline, CDR1 SNHLY and CDR2 FYNNEI. The junction had 7 bases not matched to a gene; V was cut back by 6 bases and J by 0 bases. This CDR3 comprises 15 residues. CDR3 DNA sequence: TGTGCCAGCAGCGTTGCGACAGGGATGAACACTGAAGCTTTCTTT. It yields the protein CASSVATGMNTEAFF.

This sequence joins TRBV28 and TRBJ2-1; D not certain. The ends were cut back, 1 base at V and 0 bases at J, with 10 bases in the middle. Germline V lookup: CDR1 MDHEN, CDR2 SYDVKM. CDR3 size: 16 residues. The CDR3 DNA sequence: TGTGCCAGCAGTTTATTACTCCAGAGCTCCTACAATGAGCAGTTCTTC. Protein: CASSLLLQSSYNEQFF.

A single count supports this clone. The V and J genes are TRBV7-6 and TRBJ1-5, with 8 bases identical to TRBD1. Per germline, CDR1 SGHVS and CDR2 FNYEAQ. With V trimmed by 2 bases and J by 2 bases, 5 bases remained unmatched. The CDR3 has 16 residues. CDR3 nucleotides: TGTGCCAGCAGCTTATACTCAGGGGGCCGCAATCAGCCCCAGCATTTT. Encoded protein: CASSLYSGGRNQPQHF. The full variable domain, rest sourced from reference TRBV7-6 and TRBJ1-5, is GAGVSQSPRYKVTKRGQDVALRCDPISGHVSLYWYRQALGQGPEFLTYFNYEAQQDKSGLPNDRFSAERPEGSISTLTIQRTEQRDSAMYRCASSLYSGGRNQPQHFGDGTRLSIL.

This clone is judged medium-sized. The gene calls are TRBV9 and TRBJ1-2, with a tentative D call TRBD1 (6 bases). This CDR3 is built from 14 residues. V dropped 5 bases and J dropped 10 bases, with 21 bases sitting between them. Germline V CDR1 and CDR2: SGDLS, YYNGEE. The CDR3 DNA reads TGTGCCAGCAGGGACCGGACAGCCATGGACGACTACACCTTC. It codes for CASRDRTAMDDYTF. The entire variable domain, with the rest obtained from reference TRBV9 and TRBJ1-2, is as follows: DSGVTQTPKHLITATGQRVTLRCSPRSGDLSVYWYQQSLDQGLQFLIQYYNGEERAKGNILERFSAQQFPDLHSELNLSSLELGDSALYFCASRDRTAMDDYTFGSGTRLTVV.

CDR3 amino acids: CASSLTSVEANYGYTF. In DNA, the CDR3 is TGTGCCAGCAGCTTAACCAGTGTCGAGGCTAACTATGGCTACACCTTC. The chain combines TRBV7-9 with TRBJ1-2, with D hard to call. The V and J ends lost 2 bases and 0 bases respectively, with 13 bases between them. The CDR3 loop spans 16 amino acids. Per the germline V gene, CDR1 is SEHNR and CDR2 is FQNEAQ (reference sequence).

The chain carries TRBV6-5 and TRBJ1-1, with TRBD1 identical over 7 bases. V dropped 9 bases and J dropped 4; count of bases not matched to a gene: 8. Germline CDR1 reads MNHEY; CDR2 reads SVGAGI. CDR3 size: 13 residues. This CDR3 is CASYRQGLTEAFF. The CDR3 nucleotides read TGTGCCAGTTACCGACAGGGTCTCACTGAAGCTTTCTTT.

The rearrangement uses TRBV21-1 and TRBJ2-1; the table's D call of TRBD1 was not tested on the DNA. TRBV21-1 is flagged as a pseudogene. The CDR3 has 14 amino acids. The CDR3 spells CASSKGTGGNEQFF. In nucleotides, the CDR3 is TGTGCCAGCAGCAAAGGGACAGGGGGCAATGAGCAGTTCTTC.

The rearrangement joins TRBV6-1 to TRBJ2-3, with a possible D match to TRBD2 (6 bases). The CDR3 is 16 amino acids. The V gene's germline CDR1 is MNHNS and CDR2 SASEGT. The germline V and J ends were trimmed by 6 bases and 0 bases, with 16 bases remaining between them. The CDR3 reads CASSELEGTSTDTQYF. CDR3 nucleotides: TGTGCCAGCAGCGAACTTGAGGGGACTAGCACAGATACGCAGTATTTT.

The chain links TRBV27 to TRBJ1-5; tentative D call: TRBD1 (6 bases). Germline V gives CDR1 MNHEY, CDR2 SMNVEV (reference sequence). V was trimmed by 2 bases and J by 7 bases, leaving 12 bases between them. The CDR3 is 14 amino acids. The CDR3 here is CASSLGEGGQPQHF. The CDR3 bases are TGTGCCAGCAGTTTAGGGGAAGGGGGACAGCCCCAGCATTTT.

V and J are TRBV6-5 and TRBJ2-7; tentatively, D is TRBD2 (6 bases). The V end lost 2 bases, the J end lost 3 bases, and 11 bases lay between the germline ends. Looked up from germline, CDR1 is MNHEY and CDR2 is SVGAGI. The CDR3 is made up of 14 amino acids. The chain's CDR3 is CASSYDRGYYEQYF. DNA for the CDR3: TGTGCCAGCAGTTACGATCGGGGGTACTACGAGCAGTACTTC.

The chain is built from TRBV9 and TRBJ2-5; TRBD1 aligns across 8 bases. With the DNA end fitting TRBJ2-7 better, the J assignment may be wrong. From germline, CDR1 is SGDLS and CDR2 YYNGEE. This CDR3 comprises 13 residues. CDR3 nucleotide sequence: TGTGCCAGCAGCGTAGGGACAGGGAACGAGCAGTACTTC. Encoded protein: CASSVGTGNEQYF.

The rearrangement joins TRBV7-2 to TRBJ2-2, with a weak D call TRBD2 (6 bases). The germline CDR1 and CDR2 sequences are SGHTA and FQGNSA. The CDR3 is 15 amino acids. The V end lost 0 bases, the J end lost 6 bases, and 11 bases lay between the germline ends. The DNA for the CDR3 is TGTGCCAGCAGCTTAGCGCTTTGGGGGGCCGGGGAGCTGTTTTTT. This sequence encodes CASSLALWGAGELFF.

V and J are TRBV27 and TRBJ2-1; D is undetermined. CDR1 and CDR2 (germline): MNHEY, SMNVEV (reference sequence). The V end was cut by 2 bases, the J end by 8 bases, with 19 bases between. This CDR3 spans 16 amino acids. CDR3 in amino acids: CASSLRQPVYNDEQFF. DNA for the CDR3: TGTGCCAGCAGTTTACGCCAGCCCGTTTACAACGATGAGCAGTTCTTC.

J is TRBJ1-2 and V is TRBV6-5; TRBD1 matches 9 bases. Looked up from germline, CDR1 is MNHEY and CDR2 is SVGAGI. There are 14 residues in the CDR3. J gave up 8 bases and V 5 bases, and 9 bases lay outside the gene matches. CDR3 sequence (DNA): TGTGCCAGCAGTATGGACAGGGGAGGATACGGCTACACCTTC. Translated: CASSMDRGGYGYTF.

This chain links TRBV9 with TRBJ2-2; 15 bases are a match to TRBD2. With 7 bases clipped from V and 5 bases from J, the junction kept 9 bases outside the gene matches. The V gene's germline CDR1 is SGDLS and CDR2 YYNGEE. This CDR3 contains 17 residues. CDR3 coding DNA: TGTGCCAGCCGGACTAGCGGGGGGGCCGGGGAAACCGGGGAGCTGTTTTTT. As protein: CASRTSGGAGETGELFF.

The chain links TRBV10-3 to TRBJ1-2, with a weak D call TRBD1 (5 bases). Germline CDR1 ENHRY, CDR2 SYGVKD. V lost 2 bases and J lost 4, with 8 bases in between. The CDR3 runs 13 residues. Here the CDR3 reads CAISELGAYGYTF. CDR3 DNA: TGTGCCATCAGTGAGCTTGGGGCCTATGGCTACACCTTC.

The chain is built from TRBV19 and TRBJ2-3; the D gene is possibly TRBD1 (6 bases). Germline assignment: CDR1 LNHDA and CDR2 SQIVND (reference sequence). Trimming removed 5 bases at V and 2 bases at J, with 14 bases between. The CDR3 contains 15 residues. Here the CDR3 DNA reads TGTGCCAGTAGTTCCTCCGAGGGGGACACAGATACGCAGTATTTT. This translates into CASSSSEGDTDTQYF.

V gene TRBV7-9 combines with J gene TRBJ2-5; TRBD2 matches 10 bases. The V gene end was trimmed by 2 bases and the J gene end by 2 bases; junction bases not matched to a gene: 5. The CDR3 loop spans 16 amino acids. The germline V gene has CDR1 SEHNR and CDR2 FQNEAQ (reference sequence). CDR3 amino acids: CASSLQVAGGQETQYF. CDR3 coding DNA: TGTGCCAGCAGCTTACAGGTAGCGGGGGGACAAGAGACCCAGTACTTC.

V is TRBV4-1 and J is TRBJ1-3; 7 bases fit TRBD1. CDR3 length equals 16 residues. CDR1 is MGHRA, CDR2 YSYEKL, per germline. Losses at the gene ends were 1 base for V and 0 bases for J; bases not matched to a gene: 3. The CDR3 protein is CASSQGQGSSGNTIYF. As DNA, the CDR3 is TGCGCCAGCAGCCAAGGACAGGGTAGCTCTGGAAACACCATATATTTT.